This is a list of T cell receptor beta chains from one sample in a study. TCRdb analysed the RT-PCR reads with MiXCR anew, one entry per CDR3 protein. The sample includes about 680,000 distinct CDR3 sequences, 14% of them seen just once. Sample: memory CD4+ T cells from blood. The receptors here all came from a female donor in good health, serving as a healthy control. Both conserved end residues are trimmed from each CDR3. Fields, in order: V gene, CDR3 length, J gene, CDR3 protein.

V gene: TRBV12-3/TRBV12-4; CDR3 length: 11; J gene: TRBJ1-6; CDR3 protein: ASSLGRRAPLH
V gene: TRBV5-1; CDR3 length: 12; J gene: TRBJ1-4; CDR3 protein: ASSWSGVDEKLF
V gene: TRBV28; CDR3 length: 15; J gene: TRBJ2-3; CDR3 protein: ASSLGTSGSIPDTQY
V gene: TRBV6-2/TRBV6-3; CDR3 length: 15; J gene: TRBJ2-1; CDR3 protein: ASSYGGRPRHYNEQF
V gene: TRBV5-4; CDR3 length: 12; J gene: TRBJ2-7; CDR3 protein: ASSFAGGQTEQY
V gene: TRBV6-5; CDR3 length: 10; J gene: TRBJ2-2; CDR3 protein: ASSNGAGELF
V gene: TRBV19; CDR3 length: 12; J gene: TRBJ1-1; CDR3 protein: ASSGIQGFPEAF
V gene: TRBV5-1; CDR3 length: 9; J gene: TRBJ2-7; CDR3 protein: ASSGLYEQY
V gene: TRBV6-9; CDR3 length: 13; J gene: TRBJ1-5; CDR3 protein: ASSFPNRGNQPQH
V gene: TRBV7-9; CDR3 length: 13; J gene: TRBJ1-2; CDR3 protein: ASSRSSALNYGYT
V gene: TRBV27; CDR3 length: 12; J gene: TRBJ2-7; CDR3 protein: ASSLSRAVPQQY
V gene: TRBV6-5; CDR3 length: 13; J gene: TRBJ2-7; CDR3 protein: ASSKGLADYNEQY
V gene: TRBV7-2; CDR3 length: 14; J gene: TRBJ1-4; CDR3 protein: ASSYLQGAANEKLF
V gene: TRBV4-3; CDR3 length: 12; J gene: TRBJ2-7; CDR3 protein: ASSQDLGQTHSS
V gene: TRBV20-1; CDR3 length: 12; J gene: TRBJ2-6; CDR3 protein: SASERPGANVLT
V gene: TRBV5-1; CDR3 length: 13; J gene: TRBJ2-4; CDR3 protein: ASSLAGGAQNIQY
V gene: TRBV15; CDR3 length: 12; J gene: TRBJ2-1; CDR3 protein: ATTRDRGRFEQF
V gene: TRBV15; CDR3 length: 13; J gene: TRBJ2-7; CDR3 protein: ATSRFLEQGDEQY
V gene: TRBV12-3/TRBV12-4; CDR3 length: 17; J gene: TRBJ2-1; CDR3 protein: ASSLRTLTSGSSYNEQF
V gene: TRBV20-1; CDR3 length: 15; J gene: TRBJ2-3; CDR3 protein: SASGLAGGLGTDTQY
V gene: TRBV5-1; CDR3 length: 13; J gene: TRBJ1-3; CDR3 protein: ASSRTGGTGNTIY
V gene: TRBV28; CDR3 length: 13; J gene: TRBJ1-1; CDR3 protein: ASTSPGGQGDEAF
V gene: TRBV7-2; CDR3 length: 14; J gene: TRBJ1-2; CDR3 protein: ASSLGQGETNYGYT
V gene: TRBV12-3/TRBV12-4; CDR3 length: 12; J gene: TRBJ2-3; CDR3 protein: ASTLDRGIDTQY
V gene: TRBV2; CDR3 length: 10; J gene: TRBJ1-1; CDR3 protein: ASSSWAGEAF
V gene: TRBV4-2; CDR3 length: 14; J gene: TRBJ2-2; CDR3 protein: ASSRSGGGDTGELF
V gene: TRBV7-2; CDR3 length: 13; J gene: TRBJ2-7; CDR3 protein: ASSIGLAGGYEQY
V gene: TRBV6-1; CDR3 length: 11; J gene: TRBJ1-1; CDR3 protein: ASRTEALAEAF
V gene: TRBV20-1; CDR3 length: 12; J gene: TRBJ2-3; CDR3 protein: SALRRGATDTQY
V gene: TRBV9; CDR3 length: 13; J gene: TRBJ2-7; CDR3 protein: ASSVAPTGGYEQY
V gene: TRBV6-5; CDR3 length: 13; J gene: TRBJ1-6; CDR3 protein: ASSYSGLDNSPLH
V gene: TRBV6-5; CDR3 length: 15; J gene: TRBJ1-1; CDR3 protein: ASSSGQAPRMNTEAF
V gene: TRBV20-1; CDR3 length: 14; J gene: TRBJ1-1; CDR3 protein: SASIGDRVLDTEAF
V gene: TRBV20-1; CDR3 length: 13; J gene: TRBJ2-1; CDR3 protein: SASSGISGFNEQF
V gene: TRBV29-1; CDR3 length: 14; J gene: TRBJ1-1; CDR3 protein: SVGRTGQLGNTEAF
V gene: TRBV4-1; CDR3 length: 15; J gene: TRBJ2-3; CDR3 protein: ASSQGGTRETRDTQY
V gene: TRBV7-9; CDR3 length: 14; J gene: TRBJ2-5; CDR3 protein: ASSLRQGTGQETQY
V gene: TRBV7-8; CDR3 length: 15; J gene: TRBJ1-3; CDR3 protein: ASSLGALTGTGNTIY
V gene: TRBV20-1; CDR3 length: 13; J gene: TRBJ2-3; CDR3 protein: SASGTSGSTDTQY
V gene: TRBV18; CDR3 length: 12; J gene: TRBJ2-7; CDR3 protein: ASSLQGLGNEQY
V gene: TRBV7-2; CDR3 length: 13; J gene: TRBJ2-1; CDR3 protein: ASSLGWGPHNEQF
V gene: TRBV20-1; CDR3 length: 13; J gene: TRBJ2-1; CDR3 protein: SARDRRLGYNEQF
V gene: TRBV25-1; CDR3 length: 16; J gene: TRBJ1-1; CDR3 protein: ASEPPGWGAGENTEAF
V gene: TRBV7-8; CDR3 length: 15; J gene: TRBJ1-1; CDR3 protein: ASSPKGATLMNTEAF
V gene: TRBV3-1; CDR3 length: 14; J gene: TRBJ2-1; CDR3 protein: ASSQGVAGTYNEQF